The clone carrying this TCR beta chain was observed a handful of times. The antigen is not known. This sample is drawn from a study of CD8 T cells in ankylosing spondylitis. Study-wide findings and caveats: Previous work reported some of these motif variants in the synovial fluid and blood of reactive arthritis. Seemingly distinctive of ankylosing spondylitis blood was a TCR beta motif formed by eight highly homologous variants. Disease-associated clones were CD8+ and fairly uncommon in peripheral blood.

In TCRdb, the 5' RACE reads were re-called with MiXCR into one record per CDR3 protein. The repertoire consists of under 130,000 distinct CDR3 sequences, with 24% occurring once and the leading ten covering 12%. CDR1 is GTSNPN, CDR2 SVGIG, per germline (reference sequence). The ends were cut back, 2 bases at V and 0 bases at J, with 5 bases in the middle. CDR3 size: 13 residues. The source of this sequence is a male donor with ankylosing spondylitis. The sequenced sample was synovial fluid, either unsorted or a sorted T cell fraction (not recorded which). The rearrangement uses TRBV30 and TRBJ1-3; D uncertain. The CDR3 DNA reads TGTGCCTGGAGTTACCTCTCTGGAAACACCATATATTTT. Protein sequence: CAWSYLSGNTIYF.